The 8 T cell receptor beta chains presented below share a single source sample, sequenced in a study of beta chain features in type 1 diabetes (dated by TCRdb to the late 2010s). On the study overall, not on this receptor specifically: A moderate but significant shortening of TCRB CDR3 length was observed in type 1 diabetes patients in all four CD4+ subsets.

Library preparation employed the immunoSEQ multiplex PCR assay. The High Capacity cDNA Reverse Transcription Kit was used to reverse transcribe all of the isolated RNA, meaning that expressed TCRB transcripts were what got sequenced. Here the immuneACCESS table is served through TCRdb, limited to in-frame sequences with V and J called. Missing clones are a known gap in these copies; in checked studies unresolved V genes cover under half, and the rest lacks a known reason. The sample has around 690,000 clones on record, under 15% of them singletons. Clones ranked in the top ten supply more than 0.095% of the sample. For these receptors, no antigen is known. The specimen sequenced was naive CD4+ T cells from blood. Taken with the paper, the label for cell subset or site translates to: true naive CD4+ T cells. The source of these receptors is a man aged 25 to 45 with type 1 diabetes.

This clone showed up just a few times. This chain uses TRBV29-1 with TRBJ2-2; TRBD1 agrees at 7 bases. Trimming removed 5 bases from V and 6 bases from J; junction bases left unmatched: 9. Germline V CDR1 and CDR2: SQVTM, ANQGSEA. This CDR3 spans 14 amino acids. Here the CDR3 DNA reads TGCAGCGTTCTGGGACAGTTAGGCGCCGGGGAGCTGTTTTTT. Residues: CSVLGQLGAGELFF.

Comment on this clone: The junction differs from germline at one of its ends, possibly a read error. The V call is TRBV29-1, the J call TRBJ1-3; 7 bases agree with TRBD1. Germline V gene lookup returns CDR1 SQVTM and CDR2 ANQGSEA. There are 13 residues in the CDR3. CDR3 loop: CSAGDSSRNTIYF. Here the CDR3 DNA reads TGCAGCGCAGGGGACAGCTCTAGAAACACCATATATTTT.

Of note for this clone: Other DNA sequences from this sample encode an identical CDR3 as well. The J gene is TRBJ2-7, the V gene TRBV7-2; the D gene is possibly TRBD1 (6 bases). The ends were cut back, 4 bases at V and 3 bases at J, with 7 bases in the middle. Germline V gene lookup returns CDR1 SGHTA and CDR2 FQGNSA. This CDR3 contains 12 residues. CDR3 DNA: TGTGCCAGCAGCTCGACAGGCTACGAGCAGTACTTC. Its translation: CASSSTGYEQYF. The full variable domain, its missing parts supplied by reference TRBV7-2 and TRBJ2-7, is GAGVSQSPSNKVTEKGKDVELRCDPISGHTALYWYRQSLGQGLEFLIYFQGNSAPDKSGLPSDRFSAERTGGSVSTLTIQRTQQEDSAVYLCASSSTGYEQYFGPGTRLTVT.

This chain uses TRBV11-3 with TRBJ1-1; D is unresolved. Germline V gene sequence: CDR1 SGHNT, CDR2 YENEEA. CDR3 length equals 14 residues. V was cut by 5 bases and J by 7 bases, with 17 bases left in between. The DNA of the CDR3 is TGTGCCAGCAGCCGCTCGTTGGCCGGGGTTGAAGCTTTCTTT. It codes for CASSRSLAGVEAFF.

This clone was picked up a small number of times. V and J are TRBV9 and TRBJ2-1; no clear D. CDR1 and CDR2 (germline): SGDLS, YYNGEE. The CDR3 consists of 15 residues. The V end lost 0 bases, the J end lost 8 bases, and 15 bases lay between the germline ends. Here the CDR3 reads CASSVGVTLGHEQFF. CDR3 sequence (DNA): TGTGCCAGCAGCGTAGGGGTGACCTTAGGGCATGAGCAGTTCTTC.

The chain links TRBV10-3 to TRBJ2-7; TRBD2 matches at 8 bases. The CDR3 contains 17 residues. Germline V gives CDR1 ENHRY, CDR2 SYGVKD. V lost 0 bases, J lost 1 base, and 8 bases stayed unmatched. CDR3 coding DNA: TGTGCCATCAGTGAGTCGCTCGGCGGGGGGTGGTCCTACGAGCAGTACTTC. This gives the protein CAISESLGGGWSYEQYF.

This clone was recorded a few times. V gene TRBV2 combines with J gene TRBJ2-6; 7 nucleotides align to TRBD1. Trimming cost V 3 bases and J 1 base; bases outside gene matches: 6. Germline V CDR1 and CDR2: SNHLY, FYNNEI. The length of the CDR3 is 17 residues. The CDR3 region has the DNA TGTGCCAGCAGTGAGAGGGCCAGGGGGTCTGGGGCCAACGTCCTGACTTTC. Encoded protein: CASSERARGSGANVLTF.

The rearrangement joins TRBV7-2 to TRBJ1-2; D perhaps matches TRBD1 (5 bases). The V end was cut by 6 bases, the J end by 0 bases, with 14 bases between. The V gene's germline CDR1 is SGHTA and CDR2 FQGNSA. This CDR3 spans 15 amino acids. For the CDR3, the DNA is TGTGCCAGCAGGTCGGGACGGCTTACTAACTATGGCTACACCTTC. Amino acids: CASRSGRLTNYGYTF.